This T cell receptor (beta chain) was sequenced during a study of identical twins. This clonotype was counted a few times. TCRdb re-analysed the 5' RACE reads in MiXCR, keeping a single row per CDR3 protein. Among about 200,000 distinct CDR3 sequences listed, 15% to 20% were seen once. Trimming cost V 5 bases and J 0 bases, with 11 bases left between them. The CDR3 loop spans 14 amino acids. The sample also formed part of further work on T cells expressing NK-cell markers. That work adds: A handful of donors likewise had their CD3+CD56-NKG2C+ fraction led by these clonotypes.

This receptor was obtained from a woman aged 18-29 years in good health. The rearrangement uses TRBV12-3 or TRBV12-4 and TRBJ2-7; tentatively, D is TRBD1 (6 bases). Sequenced: CD8+ T cells sorted from blood. This chain's CDR3 is CASSPRGLSYEQYF. CDR3 nucleotide sequence: TGTGCCAGCAGTCCCAGGGGTCTCTCCTACGAGCAGTACTTC.